This is a list of T cell receptor beta chains from one sample in a study of CXCR3-negative and CXCR3-positive naive CD8 T cells. TCRdb re-called the 5' RACE reads and catalogs CDR3 proteins one per entry, DNA excluded. The sample has 100,000 to 150,000 distinct CDR3 sequences. Sequences were obtained from naive CXCR3+ CD8+ T cells from blood. Every receptor here comes from a human donor in good health. Some clones in this sample may be carry-over from other donors' samples. CDR3s include the opening cysteine and the closing phenylalanine or tryptophan. Fields, in order: J gene, V gene, CDR3 protein.

j_call: TRBJ2-7; v_call: TRBV13; cdr3_aa: CASSLTGADYEQYF
j_call: TRBJ2-1; v_call: TRBV7-3; cdr3_aa: CASRHNPPALAGPEQFF
j_call: TRBJ1-4; v_call: TRBV19; cdr3_aa: CASSIEGADGSLFF
j_call: TRBJ2-7; v_call: TRBV3-1; cdr3_aa: CASSQEGLAGIYEQYF
j_call: TRBJ2-1; v_call: TRBV12-5; cdr3_aa: CASGSTTDRPNYNEQFF
j_call: TRBJ2-1; v_call: TRBV29-1; cdr3_aa: CSVEGSWGPNNEQFF
j_call: TRBJ1-6; v_call: TRBV4-2; cdr3_aa: CASSSPPTGLVSPLHF
j_call: TRBJ1-4; v_call: TRBV6-6; cdr3_aa: CASSPGTRPSKLFF
j_call: TRBJ2-4; v_call: TRBV14; cdr3_aa: CASSQALVPGNIQYF
j_call: TRBJ2-1; v_call: TRBV28; cdr3_aa: CASSPRRTGYFDEQFF
j_call: TRBJ2-1; v_call: TRBV7-3; cdr3_aa: CASSSESEEQFF
j_call: TRBJ1-1; v_call: TRBV12-3/TRBV12-4; cdr3_aa: CASSSGQGGTGTEAFF
j_call: TRBJ2-7; v_call: TRBV4-3; cdr3_aa: CASSQETEGSYEQYF
j_call: TRBJ2-7; v_call: TRBV28; cdr3_aa: CASSPRLGQILSYEQYF
j_call: TRBJ2-1; v_call: TRBV6-6; cdr3_aa: CASSYGTGSYNEQFF
j_call: TRBJ2-7; v_call: TRBV20-1; cdr3_aa: CSARVQGSYEQYF
j_call: TRBJ2-7; v_call: TRBV9; cdr3_aa: CASGDSGYEQYF
j_call: TRBJ1-3; v_call: TRBV7-9; cdr3_aa: CASSRGRYGSSGNTIYF
j_call: TRBJ2-4; v_call: TRBV12-3/TRBV12-4; cdr3_aa: CASRRQGVSDIQYF
j_call: TRBJ2-1; v_call: TRBV9; cdr3_aa: CASSAGGGDEQFF
j_call: TRBJ2-7; v_call: TRBV13; cdr3_aa: CASSFGGSGASSYEQYF
j_call: TRBJ1-1; v_call: TRBV13; cdr3_aa: CASSLGGQGLMNTEAFF
j_call: TRBJ1-1; v_call: TRBV14; cdr3_aa: CASSQDHRRQWHTEAFF
j_call: TRBJ1-3; v_call: TRBV6-4; cdr3_aa: CASSDPHGGCSGNTIYF
j_call: TRBJ1-1; v_call: TRBV20-1; cdr3_aa: CSPRSGELLTEAFF
j_call: TRBJ2-7; v_call: TRBV29-1; cdr3_aa: CSVLRDYEQYF
j_call: TRBJ2-1; v_call: TRBV18; cdr3_aa: CASSPGAGADEQFF
j_call: TRBJ2-7; v_call: TRBV29-1; cdr3_aa: CSVEEEGIYEQYF
j_call: TRBJ2-1; v_call: TRBV20-1; cdr3_aa: CSATDRNNEQFF
j_call: TRBJ2-2; v_call: TRBV21-1; cdr3_aa: CASSPPGRDSPNTGELFF
j_call: TRBJ2-3; v_call: TRBV6-2/TRBV6-3; cdr3_aa: CASSWTASSVDTQYF
j_call: TRBJ1-1; v_call: TRBV12-3/TRBV12-4; cdr3_aa: CASSFGGGSTEAFF